This T cell receptor (beta chain) was sequenced during a study of identical twins. Study-wide results and caveats: Out-of-frame alpha sequences shared between twins exhibited an excess of low generation probability.

Looked up from germline, CDR1 is SGHTA and CDR2 is FQGNSA. Trimming removed 5 bases at V and 8 bases at J, with 14 bases between. The CDR3 consists of 13 residues. Template switching (which added a universal primer site) was used, and cDNA carried unique molecular identifiers. MiXCR was run by TCRdb on the 5' RACE reads, yielding one entry per CDR3 protein. The repertoire includes approximately 410,000 distinct CDR3 sequences, roughly 20% of them detected once, and 12% sits in the top ten. Comment on this clonotype: No antigen is known for it.

Among all donors, each was a healthy Caucasian. The TCR was taken from a man aged 50 to 59 in good health. This sequence joins TRBV7-2 and TRBJ2-3, with a weak D call TRBD2 (7 bases). The sample comprised naive T cells sorted from blood. This CDR3 is CASSHPAGATQYF. CDR3 nucleotides: TGTGCCAGCAGCCACCCGGCGGGGGCTACGCAGTATTTT. Full variable domain (remainder filled in from reference TRBV7-2 and TRBJ2-3): GAGVSQSPSNKVTEKGKDVELRCDPISGHTALYWYRQSLGQGLEFLIYFQGNSAPDKSGLPSDRFSAERTGGSVSTLTIQRTQQEDSAVYLCASSHPAGATQYFGPGTRLTVL.